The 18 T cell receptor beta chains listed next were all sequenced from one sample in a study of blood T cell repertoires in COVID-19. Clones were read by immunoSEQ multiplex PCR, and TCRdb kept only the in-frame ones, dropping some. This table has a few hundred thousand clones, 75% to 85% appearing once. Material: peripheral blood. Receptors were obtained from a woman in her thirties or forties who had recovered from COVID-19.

The CDR3 protein is CASSYPGQGANTDTQYF. The CDR3 coding sequence is TGTGCCAGCAGTTACCCGGGACAGGGGGCGAACACAGATACGCAGTATTTT. The chain carries TRBV6-2 or TRBV6-3 and TRBJ2-3; TRBD1 aligns across 12 bases. This CDR3 is 17 amino acids long. Germline V gene sequence: CDR1 MNHEY, CDR2 SVGEGT. The trim removed 2 bases at V and 2 bases at J, leaving 5 bases unmatched.

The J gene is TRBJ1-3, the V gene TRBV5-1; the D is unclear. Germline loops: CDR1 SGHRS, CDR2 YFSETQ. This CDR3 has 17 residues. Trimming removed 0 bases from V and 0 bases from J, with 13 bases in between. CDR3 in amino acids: CASSLGLLLSSGNTIYF. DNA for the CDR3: TGCGCCAGCAGCTTGGGTCTTTTATTGAGCTCTGGAAACACCATATATTTT.

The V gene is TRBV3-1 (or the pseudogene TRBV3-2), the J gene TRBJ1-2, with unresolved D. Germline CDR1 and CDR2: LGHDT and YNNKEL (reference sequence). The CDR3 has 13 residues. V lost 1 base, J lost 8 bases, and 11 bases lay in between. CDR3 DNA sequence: TGTGCCAGCAGCCAAGGACGGGAATTAGGCTACACCTTC. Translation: CASSQGRELGYTF.

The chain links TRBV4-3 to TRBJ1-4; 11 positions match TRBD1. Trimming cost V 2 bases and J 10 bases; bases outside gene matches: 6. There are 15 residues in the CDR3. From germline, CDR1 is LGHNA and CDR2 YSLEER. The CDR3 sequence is CASSQTDRGRGKLFF. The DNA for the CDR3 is TGCGCCAGCAGCCAAACGGACAGGGGGCGCGGAAAACTGTTTTTT.

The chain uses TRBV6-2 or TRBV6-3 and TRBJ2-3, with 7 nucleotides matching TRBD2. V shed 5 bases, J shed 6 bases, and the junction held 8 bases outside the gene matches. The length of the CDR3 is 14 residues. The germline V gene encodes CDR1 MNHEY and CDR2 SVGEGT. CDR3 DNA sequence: TGTGCCAGCAGTAAAGGACTAGACGGGGATACGCAGTATTTT. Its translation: CASSKGLDGDTQYF.

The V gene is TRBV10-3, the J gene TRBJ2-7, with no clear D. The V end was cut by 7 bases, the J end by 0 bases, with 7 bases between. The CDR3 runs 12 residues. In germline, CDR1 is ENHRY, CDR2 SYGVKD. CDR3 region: CAIMANSYEQYF. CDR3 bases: TGTGCCATCATGGCCAACTCCTACGAGCAGTACTTC.

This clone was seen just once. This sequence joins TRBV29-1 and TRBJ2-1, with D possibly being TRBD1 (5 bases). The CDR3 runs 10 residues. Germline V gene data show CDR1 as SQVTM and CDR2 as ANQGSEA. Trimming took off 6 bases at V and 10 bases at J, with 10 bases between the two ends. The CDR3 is CSVVYREQFF. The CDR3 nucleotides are TGCAGCGTGGTATACAGGGAGCAGTTCTTC.

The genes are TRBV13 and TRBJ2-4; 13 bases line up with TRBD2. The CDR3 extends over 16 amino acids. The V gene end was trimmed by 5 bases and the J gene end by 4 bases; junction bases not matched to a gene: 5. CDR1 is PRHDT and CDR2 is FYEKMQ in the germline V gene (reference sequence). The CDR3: CASSRLAGGKKNIQYF. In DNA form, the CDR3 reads TGTGCCAGCAGCCGACTAGCGGGGGGTAAAAAAAACATTCAGTACTTC.

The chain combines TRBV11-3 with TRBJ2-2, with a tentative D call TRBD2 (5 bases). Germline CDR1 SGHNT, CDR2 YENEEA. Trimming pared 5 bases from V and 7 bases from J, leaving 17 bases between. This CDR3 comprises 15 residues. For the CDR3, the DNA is TGTGCCAGCAGCCCCGAGGAGGTAGAACACGGGGAGCTGTTTTTT. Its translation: CASSPEEVEHGELFF. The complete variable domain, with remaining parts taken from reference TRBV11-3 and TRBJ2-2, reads EAGVVQSPRYKIIEKKQPVAFWCNPISGHNTLYWYLQNLGQGPELLIRYENEEAVDDSQLPKDRFSAERLKGVDSTLKIQPAELGDSAVYLCASSPEEVEHGELFFGEGSRLTVL.

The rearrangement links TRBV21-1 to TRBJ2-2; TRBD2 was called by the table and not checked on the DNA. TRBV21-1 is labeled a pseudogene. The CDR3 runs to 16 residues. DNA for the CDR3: TGTGCCAGCAGCATCTATAGCGGGGGTCCTGCCGGGGAGCTGTTTTTT. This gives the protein CASSIYSGGPAGELFF.

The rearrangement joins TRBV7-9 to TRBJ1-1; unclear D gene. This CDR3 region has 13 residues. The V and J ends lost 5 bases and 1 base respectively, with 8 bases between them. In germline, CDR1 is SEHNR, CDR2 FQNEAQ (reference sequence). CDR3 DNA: TGTGCCAGCAGCGTGACTGCGAACACTGAAGCTTTCTTT. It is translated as CASSVTANTEAFF.

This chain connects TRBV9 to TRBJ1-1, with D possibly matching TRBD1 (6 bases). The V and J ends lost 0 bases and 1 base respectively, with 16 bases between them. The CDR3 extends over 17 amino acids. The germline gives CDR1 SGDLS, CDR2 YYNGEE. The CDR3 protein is CASSVDGGAMPNTEAFF. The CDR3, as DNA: TGTGCCAGCAGCGTAGATGGGGGCGCGATGCCGAACACTGAAGCTTTCTTT.

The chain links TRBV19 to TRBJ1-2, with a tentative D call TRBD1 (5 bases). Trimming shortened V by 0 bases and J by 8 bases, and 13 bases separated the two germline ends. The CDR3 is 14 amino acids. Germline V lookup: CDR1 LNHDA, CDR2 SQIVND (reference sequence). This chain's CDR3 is CASSIDWQGGGYTF. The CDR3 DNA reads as TGTGCCAGTAGTATAGATTGGCAGGGCGGCGGCTACACCTTC.

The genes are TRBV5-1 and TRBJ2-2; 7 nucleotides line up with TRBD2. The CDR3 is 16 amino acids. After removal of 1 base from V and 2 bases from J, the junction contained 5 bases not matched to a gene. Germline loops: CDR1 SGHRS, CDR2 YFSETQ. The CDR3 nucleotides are TGCGCCAGCAGCTTGATCCCTAGCGGTAACACCGGGGAGCTGTTTTTT. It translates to CASSLIPSGNTGELFF.

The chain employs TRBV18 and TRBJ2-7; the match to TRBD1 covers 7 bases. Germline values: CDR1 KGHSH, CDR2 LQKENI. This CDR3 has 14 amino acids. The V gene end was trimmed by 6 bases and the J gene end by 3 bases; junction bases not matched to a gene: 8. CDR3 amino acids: CASSPETGHYEQYF. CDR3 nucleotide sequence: TGTGCCAGCTCGCCAGAGACAGGGCACTACGAGCAGTACTTC.

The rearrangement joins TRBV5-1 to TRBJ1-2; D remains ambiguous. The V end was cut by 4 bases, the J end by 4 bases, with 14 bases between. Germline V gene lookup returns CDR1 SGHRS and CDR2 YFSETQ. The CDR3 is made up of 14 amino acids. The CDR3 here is CASSTGSNLYGYTF. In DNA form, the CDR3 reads TGCGCCAGCAGCACCGGGAGCAACCTCTATGGCTACACCTTC.

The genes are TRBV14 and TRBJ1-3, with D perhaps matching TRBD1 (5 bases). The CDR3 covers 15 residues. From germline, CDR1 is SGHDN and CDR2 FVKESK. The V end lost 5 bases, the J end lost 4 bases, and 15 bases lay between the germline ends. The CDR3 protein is CASSTQGTPGNTIYF. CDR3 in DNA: TGTGCCAGCAGCACCCAGGGTACCCCCGGAAACACCATATATTTT.

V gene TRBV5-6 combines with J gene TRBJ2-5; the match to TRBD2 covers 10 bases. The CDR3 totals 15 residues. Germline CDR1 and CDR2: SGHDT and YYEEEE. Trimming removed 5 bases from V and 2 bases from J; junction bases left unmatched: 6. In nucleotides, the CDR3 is TGTGCCAGCAGTTTACTAGCGGGGAAGCAAGAGACCCAGTACTTC. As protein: CASSLLAGKQETQYF.